The T cell receptor (beta chain) under discussion was sequenced for a study of technical replicates of blood from a handful of donors (dated by TCRdb to about 2017). Library preparation used the immunoSEQ multiplex PCR assay. TCRdb mirrors the immuneACCESS table, restricted to in-frame sequences. Some clones are absent from its copies; in checked studies, under half trace to an unresolved V gene, and the reason for the others is unknown. Across this sample there are under 75,000 clones, with around 95% seen only once. The ten biggest clones cover about 0.4% of the sample. To note about this clone: No cognate antigen has been identified for it. No much larger clone is present one base from it, and per-base qualities are unavailable.

For CDR1 and CDR2, the germline V gene lists SGDLS and YYNGEE. V is cut back by 2 bases and J by 6 bases, with 4 bases in the junction unmatched. The CDR3 has 14 amino acids, counting the end cysteine and phenylalanine. Only the CDR3 DNA stays, 42 bases, in frame from base 1. This receptor was obtained from a human donor in good health. Source material: T cells isolated from PBMCs. The rearranged segments are TRBV9 and TRBJ2-3; the central 9 bases match TRBD1. The base sequence is TGTGCCAGCAGCGTGGGACAGGGCGGTGATACGCAGTATTTT. Protein translation: CASSVGQGGDTQYF.